This T cell receptor beta chain was obtained from a study of beta chain features in type 1 diabetes. Findings and caveats of the study: The study found moderately but significantly shorter TCRB CDR3s in all four CD4+ subsets of Type 1 diabetes patients.

CDR3 length: 16 residues. Germline V gene sequence: CDR1 SGHNT, CDR2 YYREEE (reference sequence). The ends were cut back, 0 bases at V and 4 bases at J, with 14 bases in the middle. The sequenced template was cDNA made from the entire isolated RNA. Some 4 million reads were obtained on average from naive, central memory and regulatory T cell samples. The data were produced by immunoSEQ multiplex PCR, yet TCRdb's version contains in-frame clones alone and is incomplete. The data show roughly 150,000 clones, approximately 7.9% seen once. Each donor gave one heparinised blood draw averaging approximately 100 mL. Based on CD45RO/CCR7/CD25/CD127/CD95/CD27, CD4+ regulatory, stem cell-like memory, naive and central memory cells were sorted. Purity (above 95%) was reached by all sorted populations. Concerning this clone: Its antigen is still unknown.

The V gene is TRBV5-4, the J gene TRBJ2-1; D is perhaps TRBD2 (5 bases). Sequencing input: central memory CD4+ T cells from blood. The origin of this receptor is a man younger than 35 with type 1 diabetes. The CDR3 DNA sequence: TGTGCCAGCAGCTTGGGAGGAGGCAGGACGTACAATGAGCAGTTCTTC. This encodes CASSLGGGRTYNEQFF.